The clone carrying this TCR beta chain occurred many times. Its matching antigen is unknown. This CDR3 has 15 residues. The germline V gene encodes CDR1 SNHLY and CDR2 FYNNEI. V shed 6 bases and J shed 7 bases, with 19 bases lying between them. This entry is derived from a study of T cells in Graves' hyperthyroidism and ophthalmopathy. Overall study results and limits: Model-based prediction identified ophthalmopathy a median 6.5 months prior to its onset.

Using RNA transcripts as the source, TCR beta CDR3 regions were amplified. When the TCR CDR3 underwent first-round RT-PCR, the HTBI primer set was used. TCRdb redid the calling of the multiplex PCR reads with MiXCR, one entry per CDR3 protein. The sample includes about 460,000 distinct CDR3 sequences, around a fifth of them seen just once. The chain has TRBV2 and TRBJ2-1; either TRBD1 or TRBD2 may fit D (5 bases each). Sequenced: blood. This receptor was taken from a woman in her 70s with Graves' ophthalmopathy. The CDR3, as DNA: TGTGCCAGCAGCTTTGCCTGGGGCCGGGGTAATGAGCAGTTCTTC. This gives the protein CASSFAWGRGNEQFF.